Included here is one T cell receptor (beta chain) sequence, with context. Data came from immunoSEQ multiplex PCR; TCRdb stores just in-frame clones and leaves some out. The sample has under 150,000 clones; approximately 86% are singletons. These data come from a study of cytomegalovirus exposure and HLA in healthy donors. V trimming: 10 bases; J trimming: 1 base; junction bases outside the gene matches: 14. CDR3 length: 16 residues. This clonotype was obtained from a woman in her late teens or twenties in good health and CMV-seropositive. The J gene is TRBJ2-5, the V gene TRBV23-1; 8 nucleotides line up with TRBD2. TRBV23-1 is given ORF status, its function remaining uncertain. The sequenced sample consisted of PBMCs. The CDR3 loop reads CATTRQKRERQETQYF. The CDR3 DNA is TGCGCCACCACGCGGCAAAAGCGGGAGCGCCAAGAGACCCAGTACTTC.